The T cell receptor (beta chain) under discussion was sequenced for a study of blood T cell repertoires in COVID-19. Across the study: The samples span acute and convalescent COVID-19 from the United States, Italy and Spain. T cells, B-cell-depleted T cells, or PBMCs provided the cDNA or gDNA that served as material.

In the original analysis: The assay estimated nucleated cells by amplifying reference gene primers. The table came from immunoSEQ multiplex PCR; TCRdb's copy has only in-frame clones and leaves some out. The V and J calls and the clone size are those of that table, but D and trimming were determined from the DNA. The sample holds roughly 73,000 clones, around 90% seen once. The sequenced sample was peripheral blood. This receptor was identified in a woman of 80 years or more with active or convalescent COVID-19.

For the CDR3, the DNA is TGTGCCAGCTCACCAATTGTATCTGGCAACACTGAAGCTTTCTTT. It codes for CASSPIVSGNTEAFF. The V call is TRBV18, the J call TRBJ1-1; D is uncertain. The CDR3 is made up of 15 amino acids. V lost 2 bases and J lost 2, with 12 bases in between. Germline V gene data show CDR1 as KGHSH and CDR2 as LQKENI.